A selection of T cell receptor beta chains follows, all from one sample in a study of T-cell memory formation after mild COVID-19. TCRdb passed the 5' RACE reads through MiXCR, listing each CDR3 protein once. The sample lists roughly 89,000 distinct CDR3 sequences, over 13% occurring once. The sequenced material came from PBMCs or a T cell subset sorted from them (not recorded which). These receptors came from a man between 18 and 35 years old who had mild COVID-19 (a few samples of this study predate the infection). Cell type and time point are not known. Both conserved end residues are part of each CDR3. The D gene is left open where the match is weak. Some rows have no size entry. The others give once, few or many, or a class for an expanded clone.

>.|few|TRBV29-1|TRBJ1-1
TGCAGCGGGTTGGCAGCTGGGCACACTGAAGCTTTCTTT
CSGLAAGHTEAFF
>.|.|TRBV4-1|TRBJ2-1
TGCGCCAGCAGCTCAAGCGTTGGGGGCTACAATGAGCAGTTCTTC
CASSSSVGGYNEQFF
>.|few|TRBV7-2|TRBJ1-1
TGTGCCAGCAGCTTAGGGGACCTTGAAGCTTTCTTT
CASSLGDLEAFF
>TRBD2|.|TRBV6-5|TRBJ2-5
TGTGCCAGCAGTTACCCGGGACTAGCGGGCGAGACCCAGTACTTC
CASSYPGLAGETQYF
>.|few|TRBV20-1|TRBJ2-1
TGCAGTGCTAGAGGGGGACCAGGCGAATTCTTC
CSARGGPGEFF
>.|few|TRBV7-6|TRBJ2-3
TGTGCCAGCAGCTTTTCCCCCCGACTCCCGAACACAGATACGCAGTATTTT
CASSFSPRLPNTDTQYF
>TRBD1|.|TRBV12-3/TRBV12-4|TRBJ2-2
TGTGCCAGCAGTAGGACAGGGGGCGCAGGTCCCGGGGAGCTGTTTTTT
CASSRTGGAGPGELFF
>.|few|TRBV12-3/TRBV12-4|TRBJ1-1
TGTGCCAGCAGTTCAGCAGATTCGAACACTGAAGCTTTCTTT
CASSSADSNTEAFF
>TRBD2|.|TRBV9|TRBJ2-7
TGTGCCAGCAGCGCCGCCGCGGGGACTACCTACGAGCAGTACTTC
CASSAAAGTTYEQYF
>TRBD2|.|TRBV7-8|TRBJ2-1
TGTGCCAGCAGCGCCGGACTAGCGGCTTCGGCCGGGAATGAGCAGTTCTTC
CASSAGLAASAGNEQFF
>TRBD2|.|TRBV20-1|TRBJ2-5
TGCAGTGCTAGAGTCGGGACTAGCGGGCAAGAGACCCAGTACTTC
CSARVGTSGQETQYF
>.|few|TRBV6-5|TRBJ1-1
TGTGCCAGCAGTTACTTGGGCAGGCCCAACACTGAAGCTTTCTTT
CASSYLGRPNTEAFF
>.|.|TRBV6-6|TRBJ1-1
TGTGCCAGCAGTTACTCGGACACTGAAGCTTTCTTT
CASSYSDTEAFF
>.|few|TRBV3-1|TRBJ2-7
TGTGCCAGCAGCCAAGATCGGTACGAGCAGTACTTC
CASSQDRYEQYF
>.|few|TRBV15|TRBJ1-1
TGTGCCACCAGCATCGGGGGCGTGGGCACTGAAGCTTTCTTT
CATSIGGVGTEAFF
>.|few|TRBV7-2|TRBJ1-5
TGTGCCAGCAGCTTACCGACGGGTAATCAGCCCCAGCATTTT
CASSLPTGNQPQHF
>.|few|TRBV12-3/TRBV12-4|TRBJ1-6
TGTGCCAGCAGTTTAGGGGACCTGAGTGGTTCACCCCTCCACTTT
CASSLGDLSGSPLHF